The 18 T cell receptor beta chains below all came from one sample that was sequenced in a study of blood T cell repertoires in COVID-19. Produced via immunoSEQ multiplex PCR; TCRdb's table is partial and in-frame only. The profile shows 170,000 or so clones, approximately 83% of them singletons. Sequencing was performed on peripheral blood. The receptors derive from a woman aged 60 to 75 with acute or convalescent COVID-19.

The chain couples TRBV5-4 to TRBJ2-3; 8 bases are a match to TRBD1. The CDR3 totals 18 residues. From germline, CDR1 is SGHNT and CDR2 YYREEE (reference sequence). The trim removed 4 bases at V and 0 bases at J, leaving 13 bases unmatched. Here the CDR3 DNA reads TGTGCCAGCAGCCAGGGAGGACAGGGCTATTCTAGCACAGATACGCAGTATTTT. Protein sequence: CASSQGGQGYSSTDTQYF.

This clone was recorded a few times. The genes are TRBV7-2 and TRBJ1-4, with 7 nucleotides matching TRBD1. The CDR3 is made up of 16 amino acids. Per germline, CDR1 SGHTA and CDR2 FQGNSA. V gave up 5 bases and J gave up 3 bases; unmatched junction bases: 9. CDR3 region: CASSTDRVRANEKLFF. The DNA of the CDR3 is TGTGCCAGCAGCACCGACAGGGTTCGGGCTAATGAAAAACTGTTTTTT. The whole variable domain, remainder taken from reference TRBV7-2 and TRBJ1-4, is GAGVSQSPSNKVTEKGKDVELRCDPISGHTALYWYRQSLGQGLEFLIYFQGNSAPDKSGLPSDRFSAERTGGSVSTLTIQRTQQEDSAVYLCASSTDRVRANEKLFFGSGTQLSVL.

The chain combines TRBV19 with TRBJ2-3; 9 positions agree with TRBD1. Germline V gene sequence: CDR1 LNHDA, CDR2 SQIVND (reference sequence). The CDR3 loop spans 17 amino acids. Trimming at V came to 4 bases and at J to 0 bases, leaving 8 bases not matched to a gene. CDR3: CASSTGTGPFSTDTQYF. The CDR3 DNA reads as TGTGCCAGTAGTACCGGGACAGGGCCATTTAGCACAGATACGCAGTATTTT. The variable domain in full, with the rest retrieved from reference TRBV19 and TRBJ2-3, is DGGITQSPKYLFRKEGQNVTLSCEQNLNHDAMYWYRQDPGQGLRLIYYSQIVNDFQKGDIAEGYSVSREKKESFPLTVTSAQKNPTAFYLCASSTGTGPFSTDTQYFGPGTRLTVL.

This clone was observed a few times. This chain connects TRBV7-2 to TRBJ1-2, with D perhaps matching TRBD1 (6 bases). Germline V gene lookup returns CDR1 SGHTA and CDR2 FQGNSA. This CDR3 has 16 residues. Trimming left V 4 bases short and J 1 base short, with 16 bases between. The CDR3 spells CASSWRRGRGNYGYTF. In DNA, the CDR3 is TGTGCCAGCAGCTGGCGCAGGGGCAGGGGTAACTATGGCTACACCTTC.

This chain links TRBV4-2 with TRBJ2-2, with TRBD2 as a possible D gene (6 bases). This CDR3 has 14 residues. Trimming stripped 1 base from V and 7 bases from J, with 10 bases between. Germline lookup yields CDR1 LGHNA and CDR2 YNFKEQ. The CDR3 DNA reads as TGTGCCAGCAGCCAAGTCGTGGGGGGCGGGGAGCTGTTTTTT. Its translation: CASSQVVGGGELFF.

The table lists this clone with a few counts. V usage is TRBV21-1 and J usage is TRBJ1-5; the table gives TRBD1 as D, unverified against the DNA. TRBV21-1 is flagged as a pseudogene. The CDR3 is 15 residues long. CDR3 bases: TGTGCCAGCAGCAAACCCAGGGGGCGGAATCAGCCCCAGCATTTT. Protein sequence: CASSKPRGRNQPQHF.

This clone turned up a few times. CDR3 sequence: CASSPTGVSGNTIYF. The DNA for the CDR3 is TGTGCCAGCAGCCCGACAGGGGTCTCTGGAAACACCATATATTTT. The rearrangement uses TRBV6-5 and TRBJ1-3; 8 nucleotides match TRBD1. Germline lookup yields CDR1 MNHEY and CDR2 SVGAGI. There are 15 residues in the CDR3. With V trimmed by 6 bases and J by 0 bases, 4 bases remained unmatched.

This chain connects TRBV6-5 to TRBJ1-1, with D maybe TRBD1 (5 bases). The CDR3 consists of 14 residues. Looked up from germline, CDR1 is MNHEY and CDR2 is SVGAGI. The ends were cut back, 7 bases at V and 3 bases at J, with 15 bases in the middle. CDR3 coding DNA: TGTGCCAGCAACCTGTGGGGCCTGGACACTGAAGCTTTCTTT. Encoded protein: CASNLWGLDTEAFF.

The chain is built from TRBV10-3 and TRBJ1-6; weak D call: TRBD1 (6 bases). The germline V gene encodes CDR1 ENHRY and CDR2 SYGVKD. The CDR3 is 15 amino acids. V shed 4 bases and J shed 2 bases, with 9 bases lying between them. CDR3 in amino acids: CAISVGTTYNSPLHF. The CDR3 coding sequence is TGTGCCATCAGTGTCGGGACAACCTATAATTCACCCCTCCACTTT.

V gene TRBV19 combines with J gene TRBJ1-4; TRBD1 aligns across 8 bases. With V trimmed by 5 bases and J by 3 bases, 5 bases remained unmatched. Germline V gene sequence: CDR1 LNHDA, CDR2 SQIVND (reference sequence). The length of the CDR3 is 15 residues. CDR3 in amino acids: CASSSTGEANEKLFF. DNA for the CDR3: TGTGCCAGTAGTTCGACAGGGGAGGCTAATGAAAAACTGTTTTTT.

The chain carries TRBV9 and TRBJ1-2; D is undetermined. The V end lost 4 bases, the J end lost 9 bases, and 16 bases lay between the germline ends. This CDR3 has 13 amino acids. Germline assignment: CDR1 SGDLS and CDR2 YYNGEE. As DNA, the CDR3 is TGTGCCAGCAGCCCCGGCGGCAAATTGAGCTACACCTTC. Amino acid sequence: CASSPGGKLSYTF.

V is TRBV9 and J is TRBJ2-5; tentatively, D is TRBD1 (7 bases). V was shortened by 0 bases and J by 1 base, with 10 bases between the two germline ends. Germline V lookup: CDR1 SGDLS, CDR2 YYNGEE. The CDR3 is 15 residues long. CDR3 DNA sequence: TGTGCCAGCAGCGTAGTGCAGGGGGGCCAAGAGACCCAGTACTTC. Amino acids: CASSVVQGGQETQYF.

The chain recombines TRBV4-1 with TRBJ2-1; D might be TRBD2 (6 bases). The germline CDR1 and CDR2 sequences are MGHRA and YSYEKL. The CDR3 loop spans 15 amino acids. V dropped 4 bases and J dropped 4 bases, with 14 bases sitting between them. In DNA, the CDR3 is TGCGCCAGCAGCCGAGCCGGGACTTCTTACAATGAGCAGTTCTTC. Translated: CASSRAGTSYNEQFF.

V usage is TRBV5-1 and J usage is TRBJ2-1; 9 bases map to TRBD2. CDR1 SGHRS and CDR2 YFSETQ come from the germline V gene. This CDR3 comprises 16 residues. V lost 5 bases to trimming and J lost 2 bases; unmatched junction nucleotides: 8. The CDR3 DNA reads as TGCGCCAGCAGTACTTACAGCGGGGGGACCTACAATGAGCAGTTCTTC. Protein: CASSTYSGGTYNEQFF.

This chain links TRBV5-4 with TRBJ2-5; 11 nucleotides match TRBD2. The V segment lost 0 bases and the J segment 5 bases; nucleotides outside the gene matches: 6. The CDR3 loop spans 16 amino acids. Germline-derived CDR1 and CDR2 are SGHNT and YYREEE (reference sequence). Here the CDR3 reads CASSLVSGGAAETQYF. Here the CDR3 DNA reads TGTGCCAGCAGCTTGGTTAGCGGGGGGGCCGCGGAGACCCAGTACTTC.

This clone was counted a single time. The chain employs TRBV3-1 (or the pseudogene TRBV3-2) and TRBJ2-3, with 10 bases matching TRBD2. The germline V gene has CDR1 LGHDT and CDR2 YNNKEL (reference sequence). J was trimmed by 7 bases and V by 4 bases; bases with no gene match: 8. The CDR3 sequence is 15 residues long. Here the CDR3 DNA reads TGTGCCAGCAGCCCCATACTAGCGGGGACAAATACGCAGTATTTT. Protein: CASSPILAGTNTQYF.

V usage is TRBV7-9 and J usage is TRBJ2-5; D uncertain. V gave up 0 bases and J gave up 2 bases, with 7 bases separating them. CDR1 is SEHNR and CDR2 is FQNEAQ in the germline V gene (reference sequence). CDR3 length: 14 amino acids. CDR3 DNA sequence: TGTGCCAGCAGCTTAGCGTTCGTGCAAGAGACCCAGTACTTC. Protein sequence: CASSLAFVQETQYF.

The chain has TRBV6-5 and TRBJ2-5; 8 bases align to TRBD1. After removal of 5 bases from V and 5 bases from J, the junction contained 4 bases not matched to a gene. The germline V gene has CDR1 MNHEY and CDR2 SVGAGI. This CDR3 is 13 amino acids long. The CDR3: CASSRTGGETQYF. Here the CDR3 DNA reads TGTGCCAGCAGTCGAACAGGGGGGGAGACCCAGTACTTC.